A single sample gave rise to the 28 T cell receptor beta chains below, sequenced in a study of blood T cells in healthy people across ages. Alongside a J-beta primer mix, a sample-barcoded 5' primer served in a second PCR lasting about 7 to 12 cycles. TCRdb used MiXCR to reprocess the 5' RACE reads, holding one entry per CDR3 protein. The sample yields about 1.4 million distinct CDR3 sequences, approximately 60% seen once. Material: blood. The source is a man between 18 and 35 years old in good health.

The chain combines TRBV20-1 with TRBJ2-5; perhaps TRBD1 as D (7 bases). This CDR3 spans 13 amino acids. CDR1 and CDR2 (germline): DFQATT, SNEGSKA (reference sequence). V lost 5 bases and J lost 2, with 12 bases in between. The CDR3 nucleotides are TGCAGTGCTGGAGGGACAGCACAAGAGACCCAGTACTTC. Its protein is CSAGGTAQETQYF.

The chain has TRBV12-5 and TRBJ2-5, with unresolved D. V lost 3 bases, J lost 5 bases, and 4 bases lay in between. Germline CDR1 and CDR2: LGHNT and FRNRAP. The CDR3 loop spans 11 amino acids. CDR3 region: CASGFGETQYF. The CDR3, as DNA: TGTGCTAGTGGTTTCGGCGAGACCCAGTACTTC.

This chain joins TRBV4-2 and TRBJ2-6, with D tentatively TRBD1 (5 bases). Germline CDR1 is LGHNA and CDR2 is YNFKEQ. This CDR3 is built from 18 residues. With 0 bases removed from V and 0 bases from J, the gap between germline ends came to 12 bases. This CDR3 is CASSQDRGAPSGANVLTF. DNA for the CDR3: TGTGCCAGCAGCCAAGACCGTGGGGCTCCCTCTGGGGCCAACGTCCTGACTTTC.

This clonotype was counted a few times. V is TRBV7-2 and J is TRBJ2-1; D ambiguous. Trimming left V 0 bases short and J 0 bases short, with 9 bases between. Germline CDR1 SGHTA, CDR2 FQGNSA. The CDR3 sequence is 16 residues long. CDR3 bases: TGTGCCAGCAGCTTAGCGCTTCGGGTCTCCTACAATGAGCAGTTCTTC. It translates to CASSLALRVSYNEQFF.

The sample holds a few counts of this clonotype. The chain combines TRBV12-3 or TRBV12-4 with TRBJ2-1; D may match TRBD1 or TRBD2 (6 bases each). This CDR3 comprises 15 residues. V lost 3 bases to trimming and J lost 0 bases, with 9 bases between them. The CDR3 protein is CASSFGGPSYNEQFF. The CDR3 nucleotides read TGTGCCAGCAGTTTTGGGGGGCCCTCCTACAATGAGCAGTTCTTC.

The rearrangement uses TRBV3-1 and TRBJ1-1; D not resolved. This CDR3 region has 13 residues. Germline-derived CDR1 and CDR2 are LGHDT and YNNKEL (reference sequence). V was shortened by 2 bases and J by 1 base, with 5 bases between the two germline ends. CDR3 residues: CASSQWKNTEAFF. The CDR3 region has the DNA TGTGCCAGCAGCCAATGGAAGAACACTGAAGCTTTCTTT. The variable domain in full, completed from reference TRBV3-1 and TRBJ1-1, reads DTAVSQTPKYLVTQMGNDKSIKCEQNLGHDTMYWYKQDSKKFLKIMFSYNNKELIINETVPNRFSPKSPDKAHLNLHINSLELGDSAVYFCASSQWKNTEAFFGQGTRLTVV.

This clonotype was seen once. The chain is built from TRBV25-1 and TRBJ1-2, with TRBD1 matching 7 bases. In germline, CDR1 is MGHDK, CDR2 SYGVNS. This CDR3 comprises 15 residues. The junction had 9 bases not matched to a gene; V was cut back by 4 bases and J by 4 bases. The CDR3 DNA sequence: TGTGCCAGCAGTGCCCGGACAGGTCTAAGCTATGGCTACACCTTC. It is translated as CASSARTGLSYGYTF.

This clonotype was counted between two and nine times. The CDR3 bases are TGTGCCAGCAAACTAGCGGGGGGGCTCTCAGATACGCAGTATTTT. It encodes CASKLAGGLSDTQYF. This sequence joins TRBV12-3 or TRBV12-4 and TRBJ2-3, with 13 positions matching TRBD2. The V and J ends lost 7 bases and 4 bases, in that order; junction bases with no gene match: 5. The CDR3 has 15 amino acids.

The J gene is TRBJ1-5, the V gene TRBV15; tentatively, D is TRBD1 (5 bases). Trimming removed 3 bases from V and 1 base from J, with 7 bases in between. Germline CDR1 reads LNHNV; CDR2 reads YYDKDF (reference sequence). There are 14 residues in the CDR3. The CDR3 DNA is TGTGCCACCAGCAGGGGGGAGAGCAATCAGCCCCAGCATTTT. Its translation: CATSRGESNQPQHF.

In this sample, this clonotype turned up a few times. This chain's CDR3 is CSADSGGEVPYEQYF. The CDR3 region has the DNA TGCAGCGCCGACTCAGGGGGCGAGGTTCCCTACGAGCAGTACTTC. This rearrangement joins TRBV29-1 to TRBJ2-7; 8 bases match TRBD1. This CDR3 comprises 15 residues. Germline lookup yields CDR1 SQVTM and CDR2 ANQGSEA. Trimming at V came to 7 bases and at J to 2 bases, leaving 13 bases not matched to a gene.

A single count supports this clonotype. The gene calls are TRBV7-2 and TRBJ2-3, with a possible D match to TRBD2 (6 bases). Deletions cut 7 bases from V and 2 bases from J, with 13 bases between. This CDR3 is built from 14 residues. Germline CDR1 is SGHTA and CDR2 is FQGNSA. The CDR3 region is CASNRWGDTDTQYF. DNA for the CDR3: TGTGCCAGCAACCGCTGGGGGGACACAGATACGCAGTATTTT.

This chain connects TRBV5-5 to TRBJ2-6; D not resolved. Trimming stripped 4 bases from V and 0 bases from J, with 11 bases between. The germline CDR1 and CDR2 sequences are SGHKS and YYEKEE (reference sequence). The CDR3 is 16 amino acids. The chain's CDR3 is CASSGTDYSGANVLTF. CDR3 DNA: TGTGCCAGCAGCGGCACAGATTACTCTGGGGCCAACGTCCTGACTTTC.

A few counts support this clonotype. V usage is TRBV10-3 and J usage is TRBJ2-1; the D is unclear. The CDR3 is 13 amino acids. Trimming stripped 3 bases from V and 5 bases from J, with 8 bases between. The germline V gene has CDR1 ENHRY and CDR2 SYGVKD. CDR3 loop: CAISETANNEQFF. Here the CDR3 DNA reads TGTGCCATCAGTGAAACGGCAAACAATGAGCAGTTCTTC.

The J gene is TRBJ1-4, the V gene TRBV5-4; no clear D. Trimming left V 1 base short and J 6 bases short, with 10 bases between. CDR3 length equals 14 residues. Germline V lookup: CDR1 SGHNT, CDR2 YYREEE (reference sequence). In DNA form, the CDR3 reads TGTGCCAGCAGCTTGTATGGGAGGGATGAAAAACTGTTTTTT. Translating gives CASSLYGRDEKLFF.

This clonotype turned up a few times. The chain combines TRBV7-9 with TRBJ1-2, with unresolved D. The CDR3 has 14 amino acids. The germline V gene encodes CDR1 SEHNR and CDR2 FQNEAQ (reference sequence). The germline V and J ends were trimmed by 1 base and 6 bases, with 12 bases remaining between them. The CDR3 spells CASSLEKRSDGYTF. The CDR3 nucleotides read TGTGCCAGCAGCTTAGAAAAGCGTTCCGATGGCTACACCTTC.

V usage is TRBV6-5 and J usage is TRBJ2-5, with D possibly called TRBD1 or TRBD2 (5 bases each). V lost 6 bases and J 11 bases, leaving 22 bases between the germline ends. The CDR3 has 14 residues. Per germline, CDR1 MNHEY and CDR2 SVGAGI. CDR3 sequence (DNA): TGTGCCAGCAGATCCGGGGCGGTGAACAATGAGCAGTACTTC. Translating gives CASRSGAVNNEQYF.

V and J are TRBV24-1 and TRBJ2-5, with D perhaps assigned TRBD1 or TRBD2 (6 bases each). This CDR3 spans 15 amino acids. CDR1 and CDR2 (germline): KGHDR, SFDVKD. Deletions cut 2 bases from V and 7 bases from J, with 16 bases between. The CDR3 DNA is TGTGCCACCAGTGATTCTACAGGGACTGGTGGGACCCAGTACTTC. It is translated as CATSDSTGTGGTQYF.

The genes are TRBV5-1 and TRBJ2-7; perhaps D is TRBD1 or TRBD2 (5 bases each). Germline lookup yields CDR1 SGHRS and CDR2 YFSETQ. The V and J ends lost 2 bases and 9 bases respectively, with 12 bases between them. This CDR3 comprises 12 residues. Written as DNA, the CDR3 is TGCGCCAGCAGCTTAACCTGGGACGGGCAGTACTTC. Its translation: CASSLTWDGQYF.

The chain has TRBV24-1 and TRBJ2-7; the D is unclear. The CDR3 contains 14 residues. V was trimmed by 4 bases and J by 2 bases, leaving 11 bases between them. The germline V gene encodes CDR1 KGHDR and CDR2 SFDVKD. The CDR3 spells CATSEAGSTYEQYF. The CDR3 DNA follows: TGTGCCACCAGTGAAGCCGGGTCAACCTACGAGCAGTACTTC.

The rearrangement joins TRBV5-5 to TRBJ1-1; D unresolved. Germline CDR1 SGHKS, CDR2 YYEKEE (reference sequence). Deletions cut 2 bases from V and 1 base from J, with 6 bases between. There are 13 residues in the CDR3. The CDR3 DNA is TGTGCCAGCAGCTTATATGAGAACACTGAAGCTTTCTTT. This translates into CASSLYENTEAFF.

The genes are TRBV7-8 and TRBJ1-6; 8 positions agree with TRBD1. The trim removed 4 bases at V and 7 bases at J, leaving 9 bases unmatched. The CDR3 is 16 residues long. CDR1 SGHVS and CDR2 FQNEAQ come from the germline V gene. CDR3 nucleotide sequence: TGTGCCAGCAGCTCCGTGCCCGGGACAGGAAATTCACCCCTCCACTTT. This gives the protein CASSSVPGTGNSPLHF.

V usage is TRBV5-1 and J usage is TRBJ1-2, with D unclear. Deletions cut 4 bases from V and 8 bases from J, with 15 bases between. Germline V gene data show CDR1 as SGHRS and CDR2 as YFSETQ. This CDR3 region has 13 residues. The CDR3 sequence is CASSQSDRRGYTF. The CDR3 region has the DNA TGCGCCAGCAGCCAATCGGATAGGCGCGGCTACACCTTC.

V usage is TRBV28 and J usage is TRBJ1-2; D is perhaps TRBD1 (6 bases). Germline-derived CDR1 and CDR2 are MDHEN and SYDVKM. V was clipped by 4 bases and J by 6 bases, with 15 bases between them. This CDR3 contains 14 residues. The CDR3: CASSSPPGAHGYTF. The CDR3 bases are TGTGCCAGCAGTTCCCCCCCGGGGGCGCATGGCTACACCTTC.

V gene TRBV24-1 combines with J gene TRBJ2-4; D is perhaps TRBD1 (5 bases). Germline V gene sequence: CDR1 KGHDR, CDR2 SFDVKD. The CDR3 contains 18 residues. Trimming left V 3 bases short and J 5 bases short, with 22 bases between. The CDR3, as DNA: TGTGCCACCAGTGATCACAAGGGGCGCAGTGAAGAGGAAAACATTCAGTACTTC. Its translation is CATSDHKGRSEEENIQYF.

This rearrangement joins TRBV2 to TRBJ1-6; D unclear. V lost 3 bases and J 0 bases, leaving 6 bases between the germline ends. Germline CDR1 SNHLY, CDR2 FYNNEI. The CDR3 is 15 residues long. CDR3 region: CASSDGRSYNSPLHF. In nucleotides, the CDR3 is TGTGCCAGCAGTGATGGCCGCTCCTATAATTCACCCCTCCACTTT.

V is TRBV29-1 and J is TRBJ1-1; D call uncertain. The CDR3 is made up of 13 amino acids. With 3 bases removed from V and 0 bases from J, the gap between germline ends came to 8 bases. The germline CDR1 and CDR2 sequences are SQVTM and ANQGSEA. The CDR3 DNA reads TGCAGCGTTGATATAGACTTGAACACTGAAGCTTTCTTT. Its translation is CSVDIDLNTEAFF. Full variable domain (rest looked up from reference TRBV29-1 and TRBJ1-1): SAVISQKPSRDICQRGTSLTIQCQVDSQVTMMFWYRQQPGQSLTLIATANQGSEATYESGFVIDKFPISRPNLTFSTLTVSNMSPEDSSIYLCSVDIDLNTEAFFGQGTRLTVV.

This rearrangement joins TRBV29-1 to TRBJ2-3; 8 bases match TRBD2. Per germline, CDR1 SQVTM and CDR2 ANQGSEA. This CDR3 region has 15 residues. Germline trimming cut 4 bases from V and 0 bases from J; bases unmatched to any gene: 6. In DNA, the CDR3 is TGCAGCGTTGTGGGTGAGCGGGAGAGCACAGATACGCAGTATTTT. Translating it yields CSVVGERESTDTQYF.

The V gene is TRBV29-1, the J gene TRBJ1-1; TRBD1 matches at 7 bases. CDR1 and CDR2 (germline): SQVTM, ANQGSEA. This CDR3 is built from 13 residues. Trimming took 7 bases from V and 3 from J; bases not matched to a gene: 8. The CDR3 reads CSATGVADTEAFF. DNA of the CDR3: TGCAGCGCCACAGGGGTCGCAGACACTGAAGCTTTCTTT.